Reported below is one TCR beta chain. The sample belongs to a study of blood T cell repertoires in COVID-19. Study context: Collection of acute and convalescent COVID-19 samples took place in the United States, Italy and Spain.

Sequencing was performed with immunoSEQ multiplex PCR; in TCRdb, only in-frame clones are kept and a portion is missing. The data hold 150,000 or so clones, with approximately 74% observed a single time. There are 15 residues in the CDR3. The V gene end was trimmed by 5 bases and the J gene end by 1 base; junction bases not matched to a gene: 4. The germline CDR1 and CDR2 sequences are SGHTA and FQGNSA. This chain links TRBV7-2 with TRBJ2-5; 10 nucleotides line up with TRBD2. The material sequenced was peripheral blood. The sequence was collected from a woman at least 80 years old with acute or convalescent COVID-19. Here the CDR3 DNA reads TGTGCCAGCAGCACACGACTAGCGGGCCAAGAGACCCAGTACTTC. Its translation: CASSTRLAGQETQYF.